Following are 27 T cell receptor beta chains from one sample sequenced in a study of human thymus T cells. The method was immunoSEQ multiplex PCR; TCRdb's version includes in-frame clones alone and lacks a portion of them. The data contain some 78,000 clones, roughly 96% of them seen just once; the ten biggest clones take up 0.031%. Thymus specimens were resections from corrective heart surgery. The source material was thymus tissue. The receptor source for this set is a boy less than two years old with a congenital heart defect but otherwise immunologically healthy.

The CDR3 spells CASSPYSGGALTDTQYF. As DNA, the CDR3 is TGTGCCAGCAGCCCCTATAGCGGGGGGGCCCTCACAGATACGCAGTATTTT. The genes are TRBV7-2 and TRBJ2-3; 11 bases line up with TRBD2. V was clipped by 5 bases and J by 2 bases; unmatched bases: 9. This CDR3 is 17 amino acids long. Germline V gene sequence: CDR1 SGHTA, CDR2 FQGNSA.

J is TRBJ1-1 and V is TRBV10-3, with D unresolved. Germline V gene data show CDR1 as ENHRY and CDR2 as SYGVKD. V was cut by 5 bases and J by 3 bases, with 19 bases left in between. The CDR3 extends over 16 amino acids. The CDR3 is CAISQRTFRADTEAFF. DNA for the CDR3: TGTGCCATCAGTCAGAGGACGTTTCGGGCAGACACTGAAGCTTTCTTT.

The V gene is TRBV19, the J gene TRBJ1-1, with D unresolved. The CDR3 sequence is 17 residues long. CDR1 is LNHDA and CDR2 is SQIVND in the germline V gene (reference sequence). Trimming took off 3 bases at V and 1 base at J, with 18 bases between the two ends. The CDR3 DNA reads TGTGCCAGTAGTATCTCATTGAGTGGACTGGGGAACACTGAAGCTTTCTTT. This codes for CASSISLSGLGNTEAFF. Complete variable domain (other parts from reference TRBV19 and TRBJ1-1): DGGITQSPKYLFRKEGQNVTLSCEQNLNHDAMYWYRQDPGQGLRLIYYSQIVNDFQKGDIAEGYSVSREKKESFPLTVTSAQKNPTAFYLCASSISLSGLGNTEAFFGQGTRLTVV.

The chain combines TRBV4-3 with TRBJ2-4; maybe TRBD1 (7 bases). CDR1 and CDR2 from the germline V gene are LGHNA and YSLEER. CDR3 length: 18 residues. Deletions cut 0 bases from V and 13 bases from J, with 28 bases between. CDR3: CASSQDPFLDREVDTQYF. The CDR3 DNA reads TGCGCCAGCAGCCAAGATCCGTTTCTCGACAGGGAGGTTGATACACAGTACTTC.

The rearrangement uses TRBV4-1 and TRBJ1-2; D is possibly TRBD1 (6 bases). V lost 0 bases to trimming and J lost 4 bases, with 21 bases between them. Per the germline V gene, CDR1 is MGHRA and CDR2 is YSYEKL. The CDR3 is 18 residues long. CDR3 protein: CASSQESRGGRGFYGYTF. The CDR3 nucleotides read TGCGCCAGCAGCCAAGAATCGAGAGGCGGCAGGGGATTCTATGGCTACACCTTC.

The chain combines TRBV7-3 with TRBJ2-1, with D possibly TRBD2 on 5 matching bases. The germline V gene has CDR1 SGHTA and CDR2 FQGTGA. The V end was cut by 2 bases, the J end by 0 bases, with 14 bases between. CDR3 size: 17 residues. The CDR3 region has the DNA TGTGCCAGCAGCTTAGGGGAGCCTACGGGCTCCTACAATGAGCAGTTCTTC. Encoded protein: CASSLGEPTGSYNEQFF.

This clone was counted only a few times. The chain has TRBV2 and TRBJ2-7; a weak D match, TRBD2 (6 bases). Per the germline V gene, CDR1 is SNHLY and CDR2 is FYNNEI. The CDR3 is 11 amino acids. The V end lost 8 bases, the J end lost 3 bases, and 8 bases lay between the germline ends. CDR3 DNA sequence: TGTGCCAGCTGGGGAGGCTACGAGCAGTACTTC. Encoded protein: CASWGGYEQYF.

This chain connects TRBV15 to TRBJ2-5, with TRBD1 matching over 11 bases. CDR1 and CDR2 from the germline V gene are LNHNV and YYDKDF (reference sequence). CDR3 length: 16 residues. V shed 0 bases and J 5 bases; nucleotides not matched to a gene: 5. The CDR3 sequence is CATSRDQGQGVETQYF. CDR3 nucleotide sequence: TGTGCCACCAGCAGAGATCAGGGACAGGGGGTGGAGACCCAGTACTTC. Full variable domain (missing parts from reference TRBV15 and TRBJ2-5): DAMVIQNPRYQVTQFGKPVTLSCSQTLNHNVMYWYQQKSSQAPKLLFHYYDKDFNNEADTPDNFQSRRPNTSFCFLDIRSPGLGDTAMYLCATSRDQGQGVETQYFGPGTRLLVL.

V is TRBV5-3 and J is TRBJ1-3, with unresolved D. TRBV5-3 is filed as an ORF, its function uncertain. This CDR3 comprises 14 residues. The V and J ends lost 3 bases and 4 bases respectively, with 11 bases between them. The DNA for the CDR3 is TGTGCCAGAAGCTGGGATTGGCCGGGAAACACCATATATTTT. Its translation: CARSWDWPGNTIYF.

V gene TRBV5-1 combines with J gene TRBJ1-2; the D is unclear. Germline values: CDR1 SGHRS, CDR2 YFSETQ. Trimming removed 5 bases from V and 1 base from J, with 6 bases in between. This CDR3 has 12 amino acids. The CDR3 DNA reads as TGCGCCAGCAGGGGAGATAACTATGGCTACACCTTC. Encoded protein: CASRGDNYGYTF.

The V gene is TRBV6-6, the J gene TRBJ2-7, with D perhaps TRBD1 or TRBD2 (5 bases each). Trimming removed 7 bases at V and 3 bases at J, with 16 bases between. Germline V gene data show CDR1 as MNHNY and CDR2 as SVGAGI (reference sequence). This CDR3 comprises 14 residues. CDR3 bases: TGTGCCAGCACCCGAAGGGGAGACCGCTACGAGCAGTACTTC. Translation gives CASTRRGDRYEQYF.

The chain has TRBV25-1 and TRBJ1-6; no firm D call. The CDR3 runs to 14 residues. With 6 bases removed from V and 7 bases from J, the gap between germline ends came to 13 bases. From germline, CDR1 is MGHDK and CDR2 SYGVNS. CDR3 bases: TGTGCCAGCAGGGAGAAAGGGAGAAATTCACCCCTCCACTTT. Its protein product is CASREKGRNSPLHF.

This chain uses TRBV2 with TRBJ2-5; D not certain. V lost 7 bases and J lost 3, with 9 bases in between. The CDR3 extends over 12 amino acids. Germline V gene lookup returns CDR1 SNHLY and CDR2 FYNNEI. The CDR3 reads CASIWKEETQYF. The CDR3 DNA is TGTGCCAGCATCTGGAAGGAAGAGACCCAGTACTTC.

The V call is TRBV6-1, the J call TRBJ1-5, with D perhaps matching TRBD1 (5 bases). The CDR3 length is 17 residues. Germline V gene sequence: CDR1 MNHNS, CDR2 SASEGT. The V gene lost 2 bases and the J gene lost 6 bases, with 20 bases spanning the gap. CDR3 in amino acids: CASSEKMGRIPGQPQHF. In DNA, the CDR3 is TGTGCCAGCAGTGAAAAAATGGGGCGCATACCCGGTCAGCCCCAGCATTTT.

The rearrangement links TRBV18 to TRBJ2-5; no definite D call. The CDR3 has 13 amino acids. CDR1 is KGHSH and CDR2 is LQKENI in the germline V gene. Trimming removed 3 bases from V and 1 base from J, with 6 bases in between. CDR3 in amino acids: CASSPQVQETQYF. CDR3 DNA: TGTGCCAGCTCACCCCAGGTCCAAGAGACCCAGTACTTC.

This chain links TRBV5-5 with TRBJ1-5; a possible D gene is TRBD1 (6 bases). The CDR3 has 15 amino acids. The germline V gene has CDR1 SGHKS and CDR2 YYEKEE (reference sequence). V was shortened by 2 bases and J by 1 base, with 10 bases between the two germline ends. CDR3 protein: CASSFLGQSNQPQHF. DNA for the CDR3: TGTGCCAGCAGCTTTCTCGGACAGAGCAATCAGCCCCAGCATTTT. Together with reference TRBV5-5 and TRBJ1-5, the CDR3 gives the full variable domain: DAGVTQSPTHLIKTRGQQVTLRCSPISGHKSVSWYQQVLGQGPQFIFQYYEKEERGRGNFPDRFSARQFPNYSSELNVNALLLGDSALYLCASSFLGQSNQPQHFGDGTRLSIL.

The chain recombines TRBV11-2 with TRBJ1-2; TRBD1 matches at 9 bases. The V and J ends lost 2 bases and 4 bases, in that order; junction bases with no gene match: 8. The CDR3 loop spans 16 amino acids. The germline gives CDR1 SGHAT, CDR2 FQNNGV. CDR3 residues: CASSLPPGQGTYGYTF. In DNA, the CDR3 is TGTGCCAGCAGCTTACCCCCGGGACAGGGCACCTATGGCTACACCTTC.

J is TRBJ1-1 and V is TRBV10-3, with 7 bases identical to TRBD1. CDR1 and CDR2 from the germline V gene are ENHRY and SYGVKD. Unmatched junction bases numbered 1, after V lost 4 bases and J lost 5 bases. The length of the CDR3 is 12 residues. The CDR3 DNA sequence: TGTGCCATCAGTGCGGGACAGACTGAAGCTTTCTTT. As protein: CAISAGQTEAFF.

This sequence joins TRBV7-2 and TRBJ1-5, with D possibly matching TRBD1 (6 bases). The CDR3 is 17 residues long. CDR1 and CDR2 (germline): SGHTA, FQGNSA. Trimming left V 5 bases short and J 1 base short, with 18 bases between. DNA for the CDR3: TGTGCCAGCAGCCCCAGGGGCCGACAGAGCAGCAATCAGCCCCAGCATTTT. As protein: CASSPRGRQSSNQPQHF.

The chain carries TRBV20-1 and TRBJ1-2, with D unclear. V lost 7 bases, J lost 6 bases, and 6 bases lay in between. Germline V gene data show CDR1 as DFQATT and CDR2 as SNEGSKA (reference sequence). The CDR3 covers 9 residues. The CDR3 reads CSVGDGYTF. The CDR3 nucleotides are TGCAGTGTAGGAGATGGCTACACCTTC.

The chain joins TRBV6-1 to TRBJ2-6; TRBD1 agrees at 8 bases. V lost 0 bases and J lost 0; bases outside the gene matches: 7. The CDR3 contains 19 residues. In germline, CDR1 is MNHNS, CDR2 SASEGT. In DNA, the CDR3 is TGTGCCAGCAGTGAAGCTTCGACAGGGGCCCCCTCTGGGGCCAACGTCCTGACTTTC. Translated, it gives CASSEASTGAPSGANVLTF.

This rearrangement joins TRBV2 to TRBJ1-1; 7 bases fit TRBD1. Looked up from germline, CDR1 is SNHLY and CDR2 is FYNNEI. V was pared by 1 base and J by 1 base, with 3 bases of the junction left unmatched. CDR3 length: 15 amino acids. CDR3 coding DNA: TGTGCCAGCAGTGAAGTAGGGGGCGCGAACACTGAAGCTTTCTTT. It specifies CASSEVGGANTEAFF. Combining the CDR3 with reference TRBV2 and TRBJ1-1 gives the whole variable domain EPEVTQTPSHQVTQMGQEVILRCVPISNHLYFYWYRQILGQKVEFLVSFYNNEISEKSEIFDDQFSVERPDGSNFTLKIRSTKLEDSAMYFCASSEVGGANTEAFFGQGTRLTVV.

The table lists this clone with a count of one. The rearrangement uses TRBV6-1 and TRBJ2-3; D unclear. The CDR3 has 16 amino acids. Per germline, CDR1 MNHNS and CDR2 SASEGT. V gave up 4 bases and J gave up 0 bases, with 14 bases separating them. The CDR3 here is CASSVIQGFSTDTQYF. Here the CDR3 DNA reads TGTGCCAGCAGTGTCATTCAAGGGTTCAGCACAGATACGCAGTATTTT.

The V gene is TRBV7-2, the J gene TRBJ2-3; possibly TRBD1 or TRBD2 for D (5 bases each). V lost 1 base and J 10 bases, leaving 6 bases between the germline ends. The CDR3 runs to 11 residues. Germline V gives CDR1 SGHTA, CDR2 FQGNSA. Written as DNA, the CDR3 is TGTGCCAGCAGCTTAGAGGGACCGCAGTATTTT. It codes for CASSLEGPQYF. Based on the CDR3 plus reference TRBV7-2 and TRBJ2-3, the full variable domain is GAGVSQSPSNKVTEKGKDVELRCDPISGHTALYWYRQSLGQGLEFLIYFQGNSAPDKSGLPSDRFSAERTGGSVSTLTIQRTQQEDSAVYLCASSLEGPQYFGPGTRLTVL.

V usage is TRBV19 and J usage is TRBJ1-3; D remains ambiguous. This CDR3 has 16 residues. Deletions cut 0 bases from V and 0 bases from J, with 9 bases between. Germline CDR1 LNHDA, CDR2 SQIVND (reference sequence). The CDR3 bases are TGTGCCAGTAGTATAGAAGGCACCTCCTCTGGAAACACCATATATTTT. As protein: CASSIEGTSSGNTIYF.

This sequence joins TRBV6-5 and TRBJ2-1; TRBD1 might be the D (6 bases). Germline-derived CDR1 and CDR2 are MNHEY and SVGAGI. Trimming shortened V by 7 bases and J by 6 bases, and 19 bases separated the two germline ends. The CDR3 is 15 amino acids. The CDR3 protein is CASTQGSYRGNEQFF. CDR3 sequence (DNA): TGTGCCAGCACACAGGGCTCTTATAGGGGCAATGAGCAGTTCTTC.

The chain links TRBV27 to TRBJ2-3; the match to TRBD1 covers 8 bases. Looked up from germline, CDR1 is MNHEY and CDR2 is SMNVEV (reference sequence). V lost 7 bases to trimming and J lost 2 bases; unmatched junction nucleotides: 14. The CDR3 runs 17 residues. CDR3 sequence: CASTTRTGSRFTDTQYF. CDR3 coding DNA: TGTGCCAGCACGACGAGGACAGGGAGTAGGTTCACAGATACGCAGTATTTT.